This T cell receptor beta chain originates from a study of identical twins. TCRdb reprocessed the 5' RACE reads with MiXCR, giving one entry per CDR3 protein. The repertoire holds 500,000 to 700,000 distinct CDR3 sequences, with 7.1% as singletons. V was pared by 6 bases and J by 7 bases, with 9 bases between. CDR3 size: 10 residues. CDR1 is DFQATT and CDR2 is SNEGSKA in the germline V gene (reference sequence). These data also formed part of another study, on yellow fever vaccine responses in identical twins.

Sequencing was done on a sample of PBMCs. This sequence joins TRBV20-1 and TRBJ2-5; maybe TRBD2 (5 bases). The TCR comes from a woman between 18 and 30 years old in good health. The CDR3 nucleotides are TGCAGTGCGTACCGGGGGACCCAGTACTTC. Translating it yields CSAYRGTQYF.